The 25 T cell receptor beta chains below were found in one sample sequenced in a study of graft-versus-host responses after intestinal transplantation. The table came from immunoSEQ multiplex PCR; TCRdb's copy has only in-frame clones and leaves some out. The table has 13,000 or so clones, about four fifths seen once. The material sequenced was PBMCs, taken almost 310 days after intestinal transplant. These TCRs come from a human patient who received an intestinal transplant, so some T cells may come from the graft donor.

This clone was seen once. V is TRBV18 and J is TRBJ2-6; D remains ambiguous. The germline gives CDR1 KGHSH, CDR2 LQKENI. The V and J ends lost 2 bases and 0 bases respectively, with 2 bases between them. The CDR3 is made up of 14 amino acids. The DNA of the CDR3 is TGTGCCAGCTCACCAGGCTCTGGGGCCAACGTCCTGACTTTC. Its protein product is CASSPGSGANVLTF.

This rearrangement joins TRBV5-8 to TRBJ1-1, with TRBD1 identical over 7 bases. J gave up 4 bases and V 6 bases, and 6 bases lay outside the gene matches. The CDR3 is made up of 13 amino acids. Germline assignment: CDR1 SGHTS and CDR2 YDEGEE. The CDR3 here is CASTVQGGTEAFF. CDR3 DNA: TGTGCCAGCACCGTGCAGGGGGGCACTGAAGCTTTCTTT. Together with reference TRBV5-8 and TRBJ1-1, the CDR3 gives the full variable domain: EAGVTQSPTHLIKTRGQQATLRCSPISGHTSVYWYQQALGLGLQFLLWYDEGEERNRGNFPPRFSGRQFPNYSSELNVNALELEDSALYLCASTVQGGTEAFFGQGTRLTVV.

This chain joins TRBV28 and TRBJ2-3, with unresolved D. From germline, CDR1 is MDHEN and CDR2 SYDVKM. The CDR3 totals 15 residues. Between the trimmed V and J ends, which lost 5 bases and 9 bases, there was a span of 21 bases. CDR3 DNA: TGTGCCAGCAGTCCCCTTGACATCTTTACGAAGACGCAGTATTTT. Its translation is CASSPLDIFTKTQYF.

This rearrangement joins TRBV5-6 to TRBJ1-5; perhaps TRBD1 as D (6 bases). Trimming left V 4 bases short and J 2 bases short, with 22 bases between. Germline V lookup: CDR1 SGHDT, CDR2 YYEEEE. This CDR3 comprises 18 residues. Here the CDR3 reads CASSRGGIQRAGNQPQHF. CDR3 nucleotide sequence: TGTGCCAGCAGCCGAGGGGGAATTCAGAGGGCGGGCAATCAGCCCCAGCATTTT.

In this sample, this clone turned up once. The chain has TRBV9 and TRBJ2-3, with D possibly TRBD1 on 6 matching bases. CDR1 is SGDLS, CDR2 YYNGEE, per germline. The CDR3 extends over 15 amino acids. V was trimmed by 3 bases and J by 3 bases, leaving 14 bases between them. This chain's CDR3 is CASSAGQMTTDTQYF. In nucleotides, the CDR3 is TGTGCCAGCAGCGCCGGACAGATGACGACAGATACGCAGTATTTT.

The chain is built from TRBV7-9 and TRBJ2-4; D ambiguous. V was clipped by 3 bases and J by 13 bases, with 13 bases between them. This CDR3 region has 12 residues. CDR1 is SEHNR and CDR2 is FQNEAQ in the germline V gene (reference sequence). The CDR3 bases are TGTGCCAGCAGCTTCTCTCCCTTTTTGCAGTACTTC. Its protein is CASSFSPFLQYF.

This chain joins TRBV7-2 and TRBJ2-2; D is undetermined. The CDR3 covers 12 residues. Germline CDR1 is SGHTA and CDR2 is FQGNSA. V was shortened by 8 bases and J by 7 bases, with 11 bases between the two germline ends. CDR3 protein: CASSHVGGELFF. The CDR3 nucleotides read TGTGCCAGCTCGCACGTCGGCGGGGAGCTGTTTTTT.

The V call is TRBV28, the J call TRBJ2-6, with unresolved D. V shed 3 bases and J shed 3 bases, with 3 bases lying between them. Germline V gene sequence: CDR1 MDHEN, CDR2 SYDVKM. CDR3 length: 13 residues. CDR3 amino acids: CASSFVGANVLTF. The CDR3 DNA follows: TGTGCCAGCAGTTTTGTTGGGGCCAACGTCCTGACTTTC.

V and J are TRBV4-2 and TRBJ2-7; D is ambiguous. The CDR3 totals 14 residues. The V gene's germline CDR1 is LGHNA and CDR2 YNFKEQ. Between the trimmed V and J ends, which lost 6 bases and 2 bases, there was a span of 14 bases. CDR3 in amino acids: CASSSNSPTYEQYF. The CDR3 DNA follows: TGTGCCAGCAGTTCGAACTCCCCTACCTACGAGCAGTACTTC.

This clone was counted between two and nine times. The V and J genes are TRBV30 and TRBJ1-1; no definite D call. V was cut by 0 bases and J by 4 bases, with 12 bases left in between. The CDR3 has 14 residues. Germline-derived CDR1 and CDR2 are GTSNPN and SVGIG (reference sequence). CDR3 residues: CAWSVWSRGTEAFF. CDR3 in DNA: TGTGCCTGGAGTGTCTGGAGTCGGGGCACTGAAGCTTTCTTT. Together with reference TRBV30 and TRBJ1-1, the CDR3 gives the full variable domain: SQTIHQWPATLVQPVGSPLSLECTVEGTSNPNLYWYRQAAGRGLQLLFYSVGIGQISSEVPQNLSASRPQDRQFILSSKKLLLSDSGFYLCAWSVWSRGTEAFFGQGTRLTVV.

The chain combines TRBV19 with TRBJ2-3; TRBD2 is a possible D gene (6 bases). CDR3 length equals 16 residues. The V end was cut by 3 bases, the J end by 0 bases, with 13 bases between. Germline CDR1 is LNHDA and CDR2 is SQIVND (reference sequence). The CDR3 region has the DNA TGTGCCAGTAGTATCCCGACTAGTTTGAGCACAGATACGCAGTATTTT. Its protein is CASSIPTSLSTDTQYF.

The gene calls are TRBV5-6 and TRBJ2-5; D not certain. Looked up from germline, CDR1 is SGHDT and CDR2 is YYEEEE. Trimming took 0 bases from V and 4 from J, leaving 7 bases between them. CDR3 length equals 13 residues. CDR3 DNA: TGTGCCAGCAGCTTGGGGCTCGGAGAGACCCAGTACTTC. The encoded protein is CASSLGLGETQYF.

V is TRBV6-4 and J is TRBJ2-5; 7 nucleotides align to TRBD1. V was clipped by 2 bases and J by 1 base; unmatched bases: 10. Per the germline V gene, CDR1 is MRHNA and CDR2 is SNTAGT. This CDR3 comprises 17 residues. The CDR3 loop is CASSDGMTGSPQETQYF. The DNA for the CDR3 is TGTGCCAGCAGTGACGGGATGACAGGGAGCCCCCAAGAGACCCAGTACTTC.

The CDR3 nucleotides read TGTGCCAGCAGCTTAAATAGCGGCCTGAGCTCCTACAATGAGCAGTTCTTC. Protein sequence: CASSLNSGLSSYNEQFF. The J gene is TRBJ2-1, the V gene TRBV7-3, with a weak D call TRBD2 (6 bases). The CDR3 length is 17 residues. The germline V gene has CDR1 SGHTA and CDR2 FQGTGA. V shed 1 base and J shed 0 bases, with 13 bases lying between them.

The chain is built from TRBV25-1 and TRBJ2-3, with 8 bases matching TRBD2. The V gene's germline CDR1 is MGHDK and CDR2 SYGVNS. Trimming took 3 bases from V and 5 from J; bases not matched to a gene: 10. This CDR3 is 16 amino acids long. CDR3 in amino acids: CASSDRGGVAQDTQYF. The DNA of the CDR3 is TGTGCCAGCAGTGATCGGGGGGGAGTGGCCCAAGATACGCAGTATTTT.

V gene TRBV6-4 combines with J gene TRBJ2-1; D remains unclear. V lost 7 bases and J lost 10, with 20 bases in between. In germline, CDR1 is MRHNA, CDR2 SNTAGT. This CDR3 is 14 amino acids long. CDR3 coding DNA: TGTGCCAGCAAAATCACCCCTGCGGTCAACGAGCAGTTCTTC. It translates to CASKITPAVNEQFF.

The V call is TRBV13, the J call TRBJ2-7; possibly TRBD1 or TRBD2 for D (5 bases each). Germline V gene data show CDR1 as PRHDT and CDR2 as FYEKMQ (reference sequence). Trimming removed 4 bases at V and 0 bases at J, with 13 bases between. This CDR3 has 15 residues. The CDR3 DNA sequence: TGTGCCAGCAGCTCACTCCGGGACGACTCCTACGAGCAGTACTTC. Translation gives CASSSLRDDSYEQYF.

There are a few counts of this clone. The chain uses TRBV9 and TRBJ1-2; D ambiguous. CDR3 size: 14 residues. Trimming cost V 3 bases and J 6 bases, with 15 bases left between them. Germline V gene data show CDR1 as SGDLS and CDR2 as YYNGEE. The CDR3 bases are TGTGCCAGCAGCGCAACGCGGGCGCAGGATGGCTACACCTTC. Translation gives CASSATRAQDGYTF.

The chain joins TRBV27 to TRBJ2-7; D call uncertain. The V end was cut by 2 bases, the J end by 6 bases, with 11 bases between. Germline V gives CDR1 MNHEY, CDR2 SMNVEV (reference sequence). The CDR3 extends over 13 amino acids. The DNA of the CDR3 is TGTGCCAGCAGTTTAAGGCTGGTCGGCGAGCAGTACTTC. Translated, it gives CASSLRLVGEQYF.

This chain uses TRBV6-5 with TRBJ1-4; the D is unclear. Germline CDR1 is MNHEY and CDR2 is SVGAGI. Trimming took 6 bases from V and 8 from J, leaving 16 bases between them. There are 14 residues in the CDR3. The CDR3 loop is CASSRARGWEKLFF. The DNA of the CDR3 is TGTGCCAGCAGCCGAGCCAGAGGGTGGGAAAAACTGTTTTTT.

The chain links TRBV4-2 to TRBJ2-7, with TRBD2 matching over 8 bases. Per the germline V gene, CDR1 is LGHNA and CDR2 is YNFKEQ. V shed 1 base and J 2 bases; nucleotides not matched to a gene: 7. The CDR3 sequence is 16 residues long. The CDR3 is CASSQVFDGRAYEQYF. CDR3 coding DNA: TGTGCCAGCAGCCAAGTTTTTGACGGGAGGGCCTACGAGCAGTACTTC.

The rearrangement joins TRBV27 to TRBJ1-1; D is possibly TRBD1 (5 bases). Germline V CDR1 and CDR2: MNHEY, SMNVEV (reference sequence). Trimming removed 6 bases at V and 4 bases at J, with 12 bases between. This CDR3 region has 13 residues. In DNA form, the CDR3 reads TGTGCCAGCAGGGGGCGCGATAGCACTGAAGCTTTCTTT. Encoded protein: CASRGRDSTEAFF.

The V call is TRBV4-1, the J call TRBJ2-7; D may correspond to TRBD1 or TRBD2 (6 bases each). V gave up 2 bases and J gave up 0 bases, with 11 bases separating them. Germline V gene data show CDR1 as MGHRA and CDR2 as YSYEKL. The CDR3 is made up of 15 amino acids. The CDR3 DNA reads TGCGCCAGCAGCCAACAGGGGACTCCCTCCTACGAGCAGTACTTC. Protein: CASSQQGTPSYEQYF.

The chain employs TRBV7-8 and TRBJ1-5; D is undetermined. Germline CDR1 reads SGHVS; CDR2 reads FQNEAQ. The CDR3 totals 17 residues. V was shortened by 5 bases and J by 0 bases, with 17 bases between the two germline ends. Here the CDR3 reads CASSPRAPLLSNQPQHF. The CDR3 nucleotides read TGTGCCAGCAGCCCAAGGGCACCTCTCCTTAGCAATCAGCCCCAGCATTTT. The full variable domain, with the rest looked up from reference TRBV7-8 and TRBJ1-5, is GAGVSQSPRYKVAKRGQDVALRCDPISGHVSLFWYQQALGQGPEFLTYFQNEAQLDKSGLPSDRFFAERPEGSVSTLKIQRTQQEDSAVYLCASSPRAPLLSNQPQHFGDGTRLSIL.

The J gene is TRBJ1-5, the V gene TRBV11-2; TRBD1 matches 8 bases. The ends lost 6 bases at V and 7 bases at J; junction bases unmatched: 11. Per the germline V gene, CDR1 is SGHAT and CDR2 is FQNNGV. The CDR3 sequence is 15 residues long. This CDR3 is CASSGTGGGRQPQHF. The CDR3 bases are TGTGCCAGCAGTGGTACAGGGGGGGGCAGGCAGCCCCAGCATTTT. Full variable domain (rest looked up from reference TRBV11-2 and TRBJ1-5): EAGVAQSPRYKIIEKRQSVAFWCNPISGHATLYWYQQILGQGPKLLIQFQNNGVVDDSQLPKDRFSAERLKGVDSTLKIQPAKLEDSAVYLCASSGTGGGRQPQHFGDGTRLSIL.